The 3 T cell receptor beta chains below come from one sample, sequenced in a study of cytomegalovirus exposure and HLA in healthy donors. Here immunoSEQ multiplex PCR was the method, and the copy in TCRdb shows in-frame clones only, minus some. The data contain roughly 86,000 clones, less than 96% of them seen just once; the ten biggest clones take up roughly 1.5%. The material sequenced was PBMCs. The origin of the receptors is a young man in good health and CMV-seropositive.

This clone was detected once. The DNA of the CDR3 is TGTGCCAGCAGCTTAGTGGGGGACAGGGGAGCTTTCTTT. Translating gives CASSLVGDRGAFF. The genes are TRBV11-2 and TRBJ1-1, with 10 nucleotides matching TRBD1. Unmatched junction bases numbered 3, after V lost 1 base and J lost 10 bases. This CDR3 is 13 amino acids long. CDR1 and CDR2 (germline): SGHAT, FQNNGV.

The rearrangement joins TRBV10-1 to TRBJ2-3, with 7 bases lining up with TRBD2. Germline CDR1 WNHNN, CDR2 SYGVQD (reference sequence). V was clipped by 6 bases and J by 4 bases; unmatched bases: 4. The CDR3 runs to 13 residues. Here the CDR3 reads CASRGGSPDTQYF. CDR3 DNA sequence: TGCGCCAGCAGGGGCGGGAGTCCAGATACGCAGTATTTT.

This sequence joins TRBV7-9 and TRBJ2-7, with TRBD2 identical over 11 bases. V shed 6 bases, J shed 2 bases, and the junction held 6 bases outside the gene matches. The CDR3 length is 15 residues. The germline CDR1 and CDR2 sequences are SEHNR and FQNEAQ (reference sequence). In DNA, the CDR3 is TGTGCCAGCAGTTACCCGGGACTAGCGGCCTACGAGCAGTACTTC. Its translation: CASSYPGLAAYEQYF.